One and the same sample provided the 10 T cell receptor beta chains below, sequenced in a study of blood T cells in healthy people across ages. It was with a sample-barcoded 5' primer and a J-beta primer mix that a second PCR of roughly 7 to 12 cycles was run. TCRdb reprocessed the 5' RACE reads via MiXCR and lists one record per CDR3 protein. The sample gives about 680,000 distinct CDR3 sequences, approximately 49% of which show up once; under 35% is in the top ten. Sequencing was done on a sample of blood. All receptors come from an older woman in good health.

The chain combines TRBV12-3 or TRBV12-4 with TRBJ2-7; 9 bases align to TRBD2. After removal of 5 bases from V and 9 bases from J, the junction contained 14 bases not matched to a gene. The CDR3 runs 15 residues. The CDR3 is CASSPHLAGLEGQYF. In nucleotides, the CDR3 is TGTGCCAGCAGTCCCCATCTAGCGGGACTTGAGGGGCAGTACTTC.

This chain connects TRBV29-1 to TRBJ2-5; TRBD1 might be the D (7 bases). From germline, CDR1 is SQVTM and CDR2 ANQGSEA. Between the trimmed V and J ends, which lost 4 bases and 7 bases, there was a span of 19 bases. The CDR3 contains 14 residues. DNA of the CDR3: TGCAGCGTTGGTAGGGGATCAGGGGGAGGGACCCAGTACTTC. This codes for CSVGRGSGGGTQYF.

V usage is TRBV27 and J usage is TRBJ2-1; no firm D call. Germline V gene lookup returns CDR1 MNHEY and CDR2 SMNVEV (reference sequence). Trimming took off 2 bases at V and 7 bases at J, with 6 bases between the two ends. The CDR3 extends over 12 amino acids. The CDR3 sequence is CASSLRRNEQFF. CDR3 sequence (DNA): TGTGCCAGCAGTTTACGGAGAAATGAGCAGTTCTTC.

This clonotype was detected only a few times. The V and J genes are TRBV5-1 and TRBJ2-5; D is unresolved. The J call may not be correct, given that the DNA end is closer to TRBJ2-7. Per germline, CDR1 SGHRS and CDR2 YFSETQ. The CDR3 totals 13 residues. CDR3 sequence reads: CASSTVTGFEQYF. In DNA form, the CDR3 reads TGCGCCAGCAGCACTGTTACCGGGTTCGAGCAGTACTTC.

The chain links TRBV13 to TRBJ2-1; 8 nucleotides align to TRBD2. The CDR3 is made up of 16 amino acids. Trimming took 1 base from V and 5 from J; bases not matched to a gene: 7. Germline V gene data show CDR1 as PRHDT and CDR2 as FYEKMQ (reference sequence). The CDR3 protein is CASSLALGTRDNEQFF. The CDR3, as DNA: TGTGCCAGCAGCTTAGCTTTAGGGACTAGGGACAATGAGCAGTTCTTC.

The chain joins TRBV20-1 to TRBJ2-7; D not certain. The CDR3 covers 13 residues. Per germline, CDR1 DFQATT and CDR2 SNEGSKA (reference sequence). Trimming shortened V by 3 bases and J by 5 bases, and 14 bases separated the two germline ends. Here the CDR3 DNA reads TGCAGTGCTAGCTTCGGATCCAACAACGAGCAGTACTTC. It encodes CSASFGSNNEQYF.

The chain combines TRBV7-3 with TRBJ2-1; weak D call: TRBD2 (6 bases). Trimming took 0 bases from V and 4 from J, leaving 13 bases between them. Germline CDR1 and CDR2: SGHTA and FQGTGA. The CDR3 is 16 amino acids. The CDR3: CASSLTYGRGYNEQFF. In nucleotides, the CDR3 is TGTGCCAGCAGCTTAACGTACGGGAGAGGGTACAATGAGCAGTTCTTC.

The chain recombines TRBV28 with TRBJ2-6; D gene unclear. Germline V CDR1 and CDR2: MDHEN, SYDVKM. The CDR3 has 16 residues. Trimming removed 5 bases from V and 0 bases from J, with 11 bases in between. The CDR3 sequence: CASSIHTASGANVLTF. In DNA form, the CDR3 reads TGTGCCAGCAGTATACATACAGCCTCTGGGGCCAACGTCCTGACTTTC.

The CDR3 loop is CSAVKLAGGRNTQYF. The CDR3 coding sequence is TGCAGTGCTGTTAAACTAGCGGGAGGAAGGAATACGCAGTATTTT. V usage is TRBV20-1 and J usage is TRBJ2-3, with 12 bases aligning to TRBD2. Germline CDR1 and CDR2: DFQATT and SNEGSKA (reference sequence). V was pared by 5 bases and J by 7 bases, with 10 bases of the junction left unmatched. This CDR3 spans 15 amino acids.

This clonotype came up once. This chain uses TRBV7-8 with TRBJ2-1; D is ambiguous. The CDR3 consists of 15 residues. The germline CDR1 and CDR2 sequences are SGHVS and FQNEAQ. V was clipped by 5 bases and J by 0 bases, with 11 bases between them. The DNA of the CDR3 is TGTGCCAGCAGCCCCCACCAGAGCTCCTACAATGAGCAGTTCTTC. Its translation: CASSPHQSSYNEQFF. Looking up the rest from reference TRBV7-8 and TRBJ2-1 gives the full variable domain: GAGVSQSPRYKVAKRGQDVALRCDPISGHVSLFWYQQALGQGPEFLTYFQNEAQLDKSGLPSDRFFAERPEGSVSTLKIQRTQQEDSAVYLCASSPHQSSYNEQFFGPGTRLTVL.